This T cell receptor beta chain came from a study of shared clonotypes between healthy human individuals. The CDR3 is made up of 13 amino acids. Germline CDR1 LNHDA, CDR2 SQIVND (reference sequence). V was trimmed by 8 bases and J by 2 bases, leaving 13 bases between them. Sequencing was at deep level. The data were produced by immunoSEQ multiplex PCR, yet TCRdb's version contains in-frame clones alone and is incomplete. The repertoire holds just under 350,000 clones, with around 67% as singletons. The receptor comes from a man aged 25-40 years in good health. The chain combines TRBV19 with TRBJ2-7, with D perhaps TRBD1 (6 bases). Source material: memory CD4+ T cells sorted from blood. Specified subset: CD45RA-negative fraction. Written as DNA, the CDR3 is TGTGCCAGTCGACAGGCGATTACCTACGAGCAGTACTTC. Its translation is CASRQAITYEQYF. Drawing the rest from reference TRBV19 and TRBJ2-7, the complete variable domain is DGGITQSPKYLFRKEGQNVTLSCEQNLNHDAMYWYRQDPGQGLRLIYYSQIVNDFQKGDIAEGYSVSREKKESFPLTVTSAQKNPTAFYLCASRQAITYEQYFGPGTRLTVT.